The sequence of this TCR beta chain was determined in a study of blood T cell repertoires in COVID-19. Study background: Acute and convalescent COVID-19 samples came from the United States, Italy and Spain. Sample material is recorded as cDNA or gDNA derived from T cells, B-cell-depleted T cells, or PBMCs.

The CDR3 runs 16 residues. Trimming at V came to 5 bases and at J to 2 bases, leaving 7 bases not matched to a gene. In germline, CDR1 is KGHSH, CDR2 LQKENI. As processed by the authors: Reference gene primer amplification gave nucleated cell count estimates. The table came from immunoSEQ multiplex PCR; TCRdb's copy has only in-frame clones and leaves some out. V and J calls and clone size come straight from that table; D and trimming were deduced from the DNA. The table shows about 40,000 clones, with approximately 89% occurring only once. This clone was seen more than once but under ten times. The origin of this receptor is a woman in her 70s with acute or convalescent COVID-19. This sequence joins TRBV18 and TRBJ2-1; 9 nucleotides align to TRBD2. Sequenced: peripheral blood. The CDR3 sequence: CASSSSGSRAYNEQFF. DNA for the CDR3: TGTGCCAGCTCAAGTAGCGGGAGTCGAGCCTACAATGAGCAGTTCTTC. Full variable domain (rest looked up from reference TRBV18 and TRBJ2-1): NAGVMQNPRHLVRRRGQEARLRCSPMKGHSHVYWYRQLPEEGLKFMVYLQKENIIDESGMPKERFSAEFPKEGPSILRIQQVVRGDSAAYFCASSSSGSRAYNEQFFGPGTRLTVL.